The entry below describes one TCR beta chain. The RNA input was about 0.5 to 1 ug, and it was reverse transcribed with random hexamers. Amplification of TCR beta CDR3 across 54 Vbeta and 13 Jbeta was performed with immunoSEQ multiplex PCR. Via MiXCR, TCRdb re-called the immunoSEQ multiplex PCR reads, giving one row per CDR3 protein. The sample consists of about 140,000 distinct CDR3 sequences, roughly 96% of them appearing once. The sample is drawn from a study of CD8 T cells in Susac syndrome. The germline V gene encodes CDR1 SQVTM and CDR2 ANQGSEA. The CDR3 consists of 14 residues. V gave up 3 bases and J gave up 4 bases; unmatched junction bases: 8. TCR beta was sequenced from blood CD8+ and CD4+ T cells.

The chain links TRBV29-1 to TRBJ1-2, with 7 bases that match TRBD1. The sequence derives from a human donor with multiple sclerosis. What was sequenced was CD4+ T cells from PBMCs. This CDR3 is CSVDRGWRGYGYTF. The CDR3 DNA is TGCAGCGTTGACAGGGGGTGGCGGGGCTATGGCTACACCTTC. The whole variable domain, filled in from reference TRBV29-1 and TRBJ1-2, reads SAVISQKPSRDICQRGTSLTIQCQVDSQVTMMFWYRQQPGQSLTLIATANQGSEATYESGFVIDKFPISRPNLTFSTLTVSNMSPEDSSIYLCSVDRGWRGYGYTFGSGTRLTVV.